Detailed here is one TCR beta chain. Antigen specificity is unknown. A marrow graft followed busulfan-fludarabine conditioning, with cyclophosphamide on days +3 and +4. The data stem from a study of T cells after posttransplantation cyclophosphamide. General study findings and limits: TRB overlap between skin or GI tissue T cells and blood was limited. Later post-transplant blood repertoires were often dominated by donor CD8+ memory clones. Recipient CMV seropositivity and CMV reactivation strongly tracked TRB clonality.

The repertoire was sequenced with immunoSEQ multiplex PCR; TCRdb's copy has only in-frame clones and lacks some. The repertoire holds 42,000 or so clones, about 92% seen once, with 2.5% in the top ten. Material: PBMCs, obtained less than 70 days after allogeneic stem cell transplant with posttransplant cyclophosphamide. The sequence was collected from a male patient aged 55 to 69 who received an allogeneic stem cell transplant from a related donor and was CMV-positive. Some T cells may originate from the graft donor.

The CDR3 DNA reads TGTGCCAGCAGCTTACCTCTAGTAACGGAGCAGTTCTTC. Its translation is CASSLPLVTEQFF. This chain joins TRBV7-9 and TRBJ2-1; D ambiguous. Trimming took 2 bases from V and 10 from J, leaving 12 bases between them. From germline, CDR1 is SEHNR and CDR2 FQNEAQ (reference sequence). The CDR3 contains 13 residues.